A selection of T cell receptor beta chains follows, all from one sample in a study of OX40 agonist ivuxolimab in advanced cancers. The method was immunoSEQ multiplex PCR; TCRdb's version includes in-frame clones alone and lacks a portion of them. The table lists 31,000 or so clones, around nine tenths of them singletons. Sample: CD4+ or CD8+ T cells sorted from blood, taken in a trial of the OX40 agonist ivuxolimab. Receptors were obtained from an adult with an advanced solid tumor such as melanoma, head and neck, liver or kidney cancer. Each CDR3 is given with its conserved first and last residue. D genes are given only for firm matches. Clone size is stated in some rows and not others, as once, few, many or a class when expanded.

>TRBV27|NA|NA|TRBJ1-4
TGTGCCAGCAGTTTATCGATTGGGGCAGGGAGTGAAAAACTGTTTTTT
CASSLSIGAGSEKLFF
>TRBV5-4|NA|TRBD2|TRBJ2-3
TGTGCCAGCAGCATTGGTACGGCTAGCGGGGCAACAGATACGCAGTATTTT
CASSIGTASGATDTQYF
>TRBV29-1|NA|NA|TRBJ2-2
TGCAGCGTTGAAGATCCAAGGGTACAGCCATACAACACCGGGGAGCTGTTTTTT
CSVEDPRVQPYNTGELFF
>TRBV5-1|NA|NA|TRBJ1-2
TGCGCCAGCAGCTCACAGGGCCTTGGGCCCGCTAACTATGGCTACACCTTC
CASSSQGLGPANYGYTF
>TRBV7-6|NA|TRBD2|TRBJ2-7
TGTGCCAGCAGCCCGGGGGCGGCGGGAGGGCCAACTCCCCACGAGCAGTACTTC
CASSPGAAGGPTPHEQYF
>TRBV6-4|NA|NA|TRBJ2-3
TGTGCCAGCAGCCCTGAGCTAGGGGGGGCAGATACGCAGTATTTT
CASSPELGGADTQYF
>TRBV4-3|NA|TRBD1|TRBJ2-7
TGCGCCAGCAGCCAAGAACAAGGACAGGCACACTCCTACGAGCAGTACTTC
CASSQEQGQAHSYEQYF
>TRBV7-9|once|TRBD1|TRBJ1-2
TGTGCCAGCACCTCCCGATCGGGACAGACGGGCGGCTACACCTTC
CASTSRSGQTGGYTF
>TRBV4-1|NA|TRBD2|TRBJ2-5
TGCGCCAGCAGCCAAGAACTAGCGGGGGGTCAAGAGACCCAGTACTTC
CASSQELAGGQETQYF
>TRBV6-1|NA|NA|TRBJ1-4
TGTGCCAGCAGTTTGGGTGAAAAACTGTTTTTT
CASSLGEKLFF
>TRBV28|once|NA|TRBJ2-7
TGTGCCAGCAGTCCGGGTCAAGGAGGCTACGAGCAGTACTTC
CASSPGQGGYEQYF
>TRBV19|NA|NA|TRBJ1-1
TGTGCCAGTAGTATAGGCCAGGGGATGAACACTGAAGCTTTCTTT
CASSIGQGMNTEAFF
>TRBV4-2|NA|TRBD1|TRBJ2-6
TGTGCCAGCAGCCAGGGGGACAGCTCTGGGGCCAACGTCCTGACTTTC
CASSQGDSSGANVLTF
>TRBV27|NA|NA|TRBJ1-3
TGTGCCAGCAGTTTCGAAGGGGGAGACACCATATATTTT
CASSFEGGDTIYF
>TRBV27|NA|NA|TRBJ1-2
TGTGCCAGCAGTTTAATCCCCCCAGGGAACTATGGCTACACCTTC
CASSLIPPGNYGYTF
>TRBV19|NA|TRBD1|TRBJ1-1
TGTGCCAGTAGTATGACCCCGGACAGGACCTACACTGAAGCTTTCTTT
CASSMTPDRTYTEAFF
>TRBV15|NA|NA|TRBJ1-5
TGTGCCACCAGCCGCGGGGGTTCAGGGGATCAGCCCCAGCATTTT
CATSRGGSGDQPQHF
>TRBV4-1|NA|NA|TRBJ1-1
TGCGCCAGCAGCCAAGTCGGAAGGGGTTTGAACACTGAAGCTTTCTTT
CASSQVGRGLNTEAFF
>TRBV7-9|NA|TRBD1|TRBJ1-2
TGTGCCAGCAGCGAAGACAGGGGCCGAAACTATGGCTACACCTTC
CASSEDRGRNYGYTF
>TRBV29-1|NA|NA|TRBJ2-7
TGCAGCGTTGAACGGCGGGGTAACTCCTACGAGCAGTACTTC
CSVERRGNSYEQYF
>TRBV6-5|few|NA|TRBJ2-5
TGTGCCAGCAGTTACGGGACGGGGGGCTGGGCGACCCAGTACTTC
CASSYGTGGWATQYF
>TRBV4-1|once|NA|TRBJ1-5
TGCGCCAGCAGCCAAGTGCCCGGGGAGAGTCAGCCCCAGCATTTT
CASSQVPGESQPQHF
>TRBV7-9|NA|NA|TRBJ2-7
TGTGCCAGCAGCTTAGCGGGAACCCCCTACGAGCAGTACTTC
CASSLAGTPYEQYF
>TRBV15|NA|TRBD2|TRBJ2-5
TGTGCCACCGGTAGCGGGGGTCAAGAGACCCAGTACTTC
CATGSGGQETQYF
>TRBV27|medium-sized|NA|TRBJ1-5
TGTGCCAGCAGTTTTCTCGGGAATCAGCCCCAGCATTTT
CASSFLGNQPQHF
>TRBV4-1|once|NA|TRBJ2-3
TGCGCCAGCAGCCAAGATCCTGGGGGTTTAGGCACAGATACGCAGTATTTT
CASSQDPGGLGTDTQYF
>TRBV7-3|NA|NA|TRBJ2-7
TGTGCCAGCAGCCCGGACAGCTCCTACGAGCAGTACTTC
CASSPDSSYEQYF
>TRBV25-1|NA|TRBD2|TRBJ2-2
TGTGCCAGCAGTGAGGGACTAGCGACCGGGGAGCTGTTTTTT
CASSEGLATGELFF
>TRBV7-9|NA|TRBD1|TRBJ2-1
TGTGCCAGCAGCTTATTCTCGTGGTCCGACAGGGGGGGAGTAAATGAGCAGTTCTTC
CASSLFSWSDRGGVNEQFF
>TRBV6-5|NA|NA|TRBJ2-1
TGTGCCAGCCAGATTAGCTCCTACAATGAGCAGTTCTTC
CASQISSYNEQFF
>TRBV6-4|NA|NA|TRBJ2-7
TGTGCCAGAACGAGGGGTTACTGTTTTTACGAGCAGTACTTC
CARTRGYCFYEQYF
>TRBV7-6|NA|NA|TRBJ1-2
TGTGCCAGCAGCTTAGTCAGTGGTCTTGGCTACACCTTC
CASSLVSGLGYTF